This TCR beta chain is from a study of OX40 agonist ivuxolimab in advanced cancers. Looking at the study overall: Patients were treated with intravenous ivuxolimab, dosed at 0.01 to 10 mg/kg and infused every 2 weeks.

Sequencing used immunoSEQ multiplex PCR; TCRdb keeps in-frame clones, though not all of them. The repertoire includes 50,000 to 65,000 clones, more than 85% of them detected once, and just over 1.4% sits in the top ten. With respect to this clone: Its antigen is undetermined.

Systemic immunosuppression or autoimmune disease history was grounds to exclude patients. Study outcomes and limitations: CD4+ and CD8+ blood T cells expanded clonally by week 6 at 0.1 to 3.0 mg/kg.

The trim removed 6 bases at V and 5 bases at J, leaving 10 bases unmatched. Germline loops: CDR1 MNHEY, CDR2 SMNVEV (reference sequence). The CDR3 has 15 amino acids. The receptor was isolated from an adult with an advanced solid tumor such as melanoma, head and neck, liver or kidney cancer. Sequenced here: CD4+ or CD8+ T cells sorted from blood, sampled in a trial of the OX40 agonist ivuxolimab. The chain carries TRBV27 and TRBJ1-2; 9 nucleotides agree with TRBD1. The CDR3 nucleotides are TGTGCCAGCAGCATTTCCGGGACAGGGAATTATGGCTACACCTTC. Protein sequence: CASSISGTGNYGYTF.